This passage covers 2 T cell receptor beta chains from one sample sequenced in a study of T cells in Graves' hyperthyroidism and ophthalmopathy. What was amplified from RNA transcripts were TCR beta CDR3 regions. HTBI primers were employed in a first-round RT-PCR of the TCR CDR3. In TCRdb, the multiplex PCR reads were re-called with MiXCR into one record per CDR3 protein. The table lists 150,000 or so distinct CDR3 sequences, about 9.4% of them singletons. The sample was blood. The receptors were gathered from a woman under 30 with Graves' hyperthyroidism that later progressed to Graves' ophthalmopathy.

In its sample, this clonotype was seen many times. The rearrangement joins TRBV6-5 to TRBJ2-1; 12 bases are shared with TRBD2. The CDR3 totals 18 residues. V dropped 2 bases and J dropped 6; count of bases not matched to a gene: 11. CDR1 is MNHEY, CDR2 SVGAGI, per germline. The CDR3 loop reads CASSYHPSGGARVNEQFF. CDR3 DNA sequence: TGTGCCAGCAGTTACCATCCTAGCGGGGGGGCACGGGTCAATGAGCAGTTCTTC.

The gene calls are TRBV30 and TRBJ2-7; weak D call: TRBD2 (7 bases). Germline CDR1 GTSNPN, CDR2 SVGIG (reference sequence). The CDR3 covers 15 residues. Trimming left V 7 bases short and J 2 bases short, with 21 bases between. DNA of the CDR3: TGTGCCTCCACGCCGAGGGGGGGAAGGACCTACGAGCAGTACTTC. It is translated as CASTPRGGRTYEQYF.